This TCR beta chain was documented in a study of T-cell reconstitution after alpha-beta-depleted transplantation in children. Preparing the TCRbeta library involved the use of unique molecular identifiers. TCRdb ran MiXCR on the PCR reads and lists one entry per CDR3 protein. This table holds fewer than 550,000 distinct CDR3 sequences, approximately 10% found once. This clonotype was detected a few times. The CDR3 is 12 amino acids. Germline V gene data show CDR1 as MGHRA and CDR2 as YSYEKL. Trimming took off 4 bases at V and 8 bases at J, with 9 bases between the two ends. Sequenced material: PBMCs from the stem cell graft donor, taken from the stem cell graft. This clonotype was obtained from a human donor who donated a stem cell graft to a child with acute myeloid leukemia. The V and J genes are TRBV4-1 and TRBJ2-1, with D hard to call. The CDR3 is CASSRPPDEQFF. In DNA, the CDR3 is TGCGCCAGCAGCCGGCCCCCCGATGAGCAGTTCTTC.